This is a list of T cell receptor beta chains from one sample in a study of T cell responses to AZD1222 COVID-19 vaccine. The assay was immunoSEQ multiplex PCR, and TCRdb's table has in-frame clones only and misses some. The sample lists just under 35,000 clones; around nine tenths were seen once. The sequencing here drew on peripheral blood, taken on day 0 of AZD1222 vaccination. All receptors derive from an adult in good health. The CDR3 runs from the conserved cysteine through the conserved F or W. D genes are given only for firm matches. Size is stated for part of the rows, as once, few or many counts, or as a class when the clone is expanded.

CDR3nt: TGTGCCAGCAGCCCTGCCCGCACCACAGATACGCAGTATTTT; CDR3aa: CASSPARTTDTQYF; v_gene: TRBV7-8; abundance: NA; j_gene: TRBJ2-3; d_gene: NA
CDR3nt: TGTGCCAGCAGTTACCCTGGACTAGCTCGGGAGACCCAGTACTTC; CDR3aa: CASSYPGLARETQYF; v_gene: TRBV6-2/TRBV6-3; abundance: NA; j_gene: TRBJ2-5; d_gene: TRBD2
CDR3nt: TGTGCCAGTAGTATATCGGGGGGCCGAAATCAGCCCCAGCATTTT; CDR3aa: CASSISGGRNQPQHF; v_gene: TRBV19; abundance: NA; j_gene: TRBJ1-5; d_gene: NA
CDR3nt: TGTGCTAGTGGTTTGGCTACTAGCGGGGGGACCTACAATGAGCAGTTCTTC; CDR3aa: CASGLATSGGTYNEQFF; v_gene: TRBV12-5; abundance: once; j_gene: TRBJ2-1; d_gene: TRBD2
CDR3nt: TGTGCCAGCACCTTAAACACCGGGGAGCTGTTTTTT; CDR3aa: CASTLNTGELFF; v_gene: TRBV6-6; abundance: NA; j_gene: TRBJ2-2; d_gene: NA
CDR3nt: TGTGCCAGCAGTAATACCAGGACAGGAGTTAATCAGCCCCAGCATTTT; CDR3aa: CASSNTRTGVNQPQHF; v_gene: TRBV2; abundance: NA; j_gene: TRBJ1-5; d_gene: TRBD1
CDR3nt: TGTGCCAGTAGTTCCGGAGTTTACACCGGGGAGCTGTTTTTT; CDR3aa: CASSSGVYTGELFF; v_gene: TRBV19; abundance: NA; j_gene: TRBJ2-2; d_gene: NA
CDR3nt: TGTGCCAGCAGCTTGCCAGGTGACATTCAGTACTTC; CDR3aa: CASSLPGDIQYF; v_gene: TRBV5-6; abundance: NA; j_gene: TRBJ2-4; d_gene: NA
CDR3nt: TGTGCCAGCAGCTTCGGGACAGATAGCAATCAGCCCCAGCATTTT; CDR3aa: CASSFGTDSNQPQHF; v_gene: TRBV11-2; abundance: NA; j_gene: TRBJ1-5; d_gene: TRBD1
CDR3nt: TGTGCCTGGGGGGAGGCGACGGGAGGCGCCTACAATGAGCAGTTCTTC; CDR3aa: CAWGEATGGAYNEQFF; v_gene: TRBV30; abundance: NA; j_gene: TRBJ2-1; d_gene: TRBD2
CDR3nt: TGTGCCAGCAGTTTTGGAGGAGGGCTAGCGGGATACGAGCAGTACTTC; CDR3aa: CASSFGGGLAGYEQYF; v_gene: TRBV28; abundance: NA; j_gene: TRBJ2-7; d_gene: TRBD2
CDR3nt: TGTGCCAGCAGTGCGGGATCTCAGCCCCAGCATTTT; CDR3aa: CASSAGSQPQHF; v_gene: TRBV2; abundance: NA; j_gene: TRBJ1-5; d_gene: NA
CDR3nt: TGTGCCAGCAGCTCCGTCGAGTCGACAGGGGCCTACGAGCAGTACTTC; CDR3aa: CASSSVESTGAYEQYF; v_gene: TRBV7-9; abundance: NA; j_gene: TRBJ2-7; d_gene: TRBD1
CDR3nt: TGTGCCAGCAGCGGCAGGGACAGGGGGAAAAACGAGCAGTACTTC; CDR3aa: CASSGRDRGKNEQYF; v_gene: TRBV6-2/TRBV6-3; abundance: once; j_gene: TRBJ2-7; d_gene: TRBD1
CDR3nt: TGTGCCACCCGACTTTTCTACGAGCAGTACTTC; CDR3aa: CATRLFYEQYF; v_gene: TRBV28; abundance: NA; j_gene: TRBJ2-7; d_gene: NA
CDR3nt: TGTGCCAGCAGTCCGATACGGGACAGTTTCGATGAAAAACTGTTTTTT; CDR3aa: CASSPIRDSFDEKLFF; v_gene: TRBV28; abundance: NA; j_gene: TRBJ1-4; d_gene: TRBD1
CDR3nt: TGTGCCAGCAGCTTGGGGGAATACACCGGGGAGCTGTTTTTT; CDR3aa: CASSLGEYTGELFF; v_gene: TRBV5-6; abundance: NA; j_gene: TRBJ2-2; d_gene: NA
CDR3nt: TGTGCCAGCAAGATCAGGGGGGACAGGGAATATGGCTACACCTTC; CDR3aa: CASKIRGDREYGYTF; v_gene: TRBV6-5; abundance: NA; j_gene: TRBJ1-2; d_gene: TRBD1
CDR3nt: TGTGCCAGCGGGACAGGGGGCGGGGGTGACACTGAAGCTTTCTTT; CDR3aa: CASGTGGGGDTEAFF; v_gene: TRBV5-4; abundance: NA; j_gene: TRBJ1-1; d_gene: TRBD1
CDR3nt: TGTGCCAGCAGCTTGGACAGGGAGTTCGGCTACACCTTC; CDR3aa: CASSLDREFGYTF; v_gene: TRBV5-5; abundance: NA; j_gene: TRBJ1-2; d_gene: NA